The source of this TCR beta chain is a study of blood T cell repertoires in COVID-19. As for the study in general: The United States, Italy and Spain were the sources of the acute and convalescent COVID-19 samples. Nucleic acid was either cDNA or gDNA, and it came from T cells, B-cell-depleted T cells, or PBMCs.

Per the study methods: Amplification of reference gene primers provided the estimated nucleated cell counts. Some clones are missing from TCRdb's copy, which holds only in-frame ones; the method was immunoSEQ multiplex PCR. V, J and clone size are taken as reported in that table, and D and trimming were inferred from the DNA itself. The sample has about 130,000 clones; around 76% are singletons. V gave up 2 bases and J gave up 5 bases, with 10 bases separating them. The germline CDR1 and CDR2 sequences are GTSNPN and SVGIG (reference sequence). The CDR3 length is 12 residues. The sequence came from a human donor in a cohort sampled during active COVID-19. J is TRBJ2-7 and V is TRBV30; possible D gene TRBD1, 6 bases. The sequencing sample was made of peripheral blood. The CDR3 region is CAWSKQGNEQYF. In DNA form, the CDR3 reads TGTGCCTGGAGTAAACAGGGTAACGAGCAGTACTTC.